The rows below give T cell receptor beta chains drawn from one sample of a study of beta chain features in type 1 diabetes. TCRdb's copy holds only in-frame clones and misses some; the assay was immunoSEQ multiplex PCR. This table has under 300,000 clones, about a fifth appearing once. Material: naive CD4+ T cells from blood. These receptor sequences come from a middle-aged woman with type 1 diabetes. The CDR3 runs from the conserved cysteine through the conserved F or W. The D gene is left open where the match is weak. Some rows have no size entry. The others give once, few or many, or a class for an expanded clone.

j_call	v_call	d_call	clone_size	cdr3_aa	cdr3_nt
TRBJ2-5	TRBV25-1	TRBD1	few	CASSELEGAQETQYF	TGTGCCAGCAGTGAATTAGAGGGGGCCCAAGAGACCCAGTACTTC
TRBJ2-1	TRBV5-1	TRBD1	NA	CASSPVTGAGNEQFF	TGCGCCAGCAGCCCTGTTACAGGGGCCGGCAATGAGCAGTTCTTC
TRBJ1-1	TRBV5-1	NA	NA	CASSSAGGGDTEAFF	TGCGCCAGCAGCTCCGCGGGTGGAGGGGACACTGAAGCTTTCTTT
TRBJ2-7	TRBV18	NA	few	CASSPLQGDYEQYF	TGTGCCAGCTCACCACTACAGGGAGACTACGAGCAGTACTTC
TRBJ2-3	TRBV7-2	NA	NA	CASSQMKGAGTDTQYF	TGTGCCAGCAGTCAAATGAAAGGGGCCGGCACAGATACGCAGTATTTT
TRBJ2-3	TRBV7-9	NA	NA	CASSLGIAPTDTQYF	TGTGCCAGCAGCTTAGGAATCGCGCCCACAGATACGCAGTATTTT
TRBJ2-1	TRBV9	TRBD2	NA	CASSEGTSGRGYNEQFF	TGTGCCAGCAGCGAGGGGACTAGCGGGAGAGGTTACAATGAGCAGTTCTTC
TRBJ1-2	TRBV5-4	NA	few	CASSSGVDYGYTF	TGTGCCAGCAGCTCGGGGGTGGACTATGGCTACACCTTC
TRBJ2-7	TRBV4-2	TRBD2	NA	CASSQDMASGRNYEQYF	TGTGCCAGCAGCCAAGATATGGCTAGCGGGAGGAACTACGAGCAGTACTTC
TRBJ2-7	TRBV27	NA	NA	CASMVREIGGEQYF	TGTGCCAGCATGGTACGGGAGATAGGCGGCGAGCAGTACTTC
TRBJ2-7	TRBV30	TRBD1	NA	CAWSPRGVRDRAYEQYF	TGTGCCTGGAGCCCTAGGGGGGTTCGGGACAGGGCCTACGAGCAGTACTTC
TRBJ1-1	TRBV7-9	NA	NA	CASSFGSNTEAFF	TGTGCCAGCAGCTTCGGGTCGAACACTGAAGCTTTCTTT
TRBJ1-1	TRBV9	NA	few	CASSARQRPSGNTEAFF	TGTGCCAGCAGCGCCCGACAGCGACCTTCGGGGAACACTGAAGCTTTCTTT
TRBJ2-7	TRBV7-9	TRBD1	few	CASSQGAIPYEQYF	TGTGCCAGCAGCCAGGGGGCGATTCCCTACGAGCAGTACTTC
TRBJ2-3	TRBV7-2	TRBD1	NA	CASSTRTGTTDTQYF	TGTGCCAGCAGCACGCGGACAGGGACCACAGATACGCAGTATTTT
TRBJ2-3	TRBV7-2	TRBD2	NA	CASSSQRGGPHTQYF	TGTGCCAGCAGCTCACAGCGGGGGGGCCCGCATACGCAGTATTTT
TRBJ2-7	TRBV18	TRBD1	NA	CASSTGTGYEQYF	TGTGCCAGCTCCACCGGGACAGGCTACGAGCAGTACTTC
TRBJ1-2	TRBV15	NA	NA	CATSLDRTGGYTF	TGTGCCACCAGCCTAGACAGGACGGGAGGCTACACCTTC
TRBJ1-1	TRBV5-1	NA	NA	CASSLSAGNTEAFF	TGCGCCAGCAGCTTGTCTGCCGGGAACACTGAAGCTTTCTTT
TRBJ1-4	TRBV7-9	NA	NA	CASSLAQGREKLFF	TGTGCCAGCAGCTTAGCACAGGGAAGGGAAAAACTGTTTTTT
TRBJ2-7	TRBV29-1	TRBD2	NA	CSAASGRAGEQYF	TGCAGCGCTGCTAGCGGGAGGGCGGGCGAGCAGTACTTC
TRBJ2-5	TRBV30	NA	few	CAWSSERETQYF	TGTGCCTGGAGTAGCGAGCGAGAGACCCAGTACTTC
TRBJ2-2	TRBV7-9	TRBD1	few	CASSRRQGANTGELFF	TGTGCCAGCAGCCGCAGACAGGGGGCGAACACCGGGGAGCTGTTTTTT
TRBJ2-1	TRBV2	NA	few	CASSEANGGLVF	TGTGCCAGCAGTGAAGCGAACGGAGGTCTCGTCTTC
TRBJ2-5	TRBV7-3	TRBD1	few	CASSSGQQETQYF	TGTGCCAGCAGCTCGGGACAGCAAGAGACCCAGTACTTC
TRBJ2-7	TRBV7-2	NA	NA	CASKVMGGGLYEQYF	TGTGCCAGCAAGGTGATGGGTGGCGGCCTGTACGAGCAGTACTTC
TRBJ2-3	TRBV7-9	NA	few	CASSFLDDTQYF	TGTGCCAGCAGCTTTCTAGATGATACGCAGTATTTT
TRBJ2-3	TRBV5-1	TRBD2	few	CASSFGSGRTPDTQYF	TGCGCCAGCAGCTTCGGGAGCGGGAGAACGCCAGATACGCAGTATTTT
TRBJ1-2	TRBV9	TRBD1	few	CASSGRDRGRGGYTF	TGTGCCAGCAGCGGCCGGGACAGGGGGCGCGGTGGCTACACCTTC
TRBJ2-3	TRBV28	TRBD2	NA	CASNSRGSTDTQYF	TGTGCCAGCAATTCGCGGGGGAGCACAGATACGCAGTATTTT
TRBJ1-3	TRBV9	NA	NA	CASSALSGNTIYF	TGTGCCAGCAGCGCCCTATCCGGAAACACCATATATTTT
TRBJ2-5	TRBV11-3	TRBD1	NA	CASSGQRGQGEETQYF	TGTGCCAGCAGCGGACAAAGGGGACAGGGGGAGGAGACCCAGTACTTC
TRBJ2-1	TRBV6-1	TRBD2	few	CASSAQGLAGGDEQFF	TGTGCCAGCAGTGCCCAGGGACTAGCTGGGGGAGATGAGCAGTTCTTC
TRBJ2-2	TRBV30	NA	NA	CAWFTYGTGELFF	TGTGCCTGGTTCACCTATGGCACCGGGGAGCTGTTTTTT
TRBJ1-1	TRBV19	NA	few	CASTVNTEAFF	TGTGCCAGTACGGTGAACACTGAAGCTTTCTTT
TRBJ2-4	TRBV6-6	NA	NA	CASMRGQGNNIQYF	TGTGCCAGCATGCGGGGGCAGGGAAACAACATTCAGTACTTC
TRBJ2-5	TRBV4-1	NA	few	CASSQGGVGETQYF	TGCGCCAGCAGCCAAGGCGGGGTGGGGGAGACCCAGTACTTC
TRBJ2-1	TRBV7-8	NA	NA	CASSSRVHSYNEQFF	TGTGCCAGCAGCTCCCGGGTCCACTCCTACAATGAGCAGTTCTTC
TRBJ1-1	TRBV9	NA	NA	CASSVRGNTEAFF	TGTGCCAGCAGCGTCAGGGGTAACACTGAAGCTTTCTTT
TRBJ2-1	TRBV28	TRBD2	few	CASRVAGGPHNEQFF	TGTGCCAGCAGGGTAGCGGGGGGGCCCCACAATGAGCAGTTCTTC
TRBJ2-3	TRBV23-1	TRBD1	few	CASRQGGSIDTQYF	TGCGCCAGCAGACAGGGGGGATCTATCGATACGCAGTATTTT
TRBJ1-1	TRBV7-9	TRBD1	few	CASSRRTGGTEAFF	TGTGCCAGCAGTCGAAGGACAGGCGGCACTGAAGCTTTCTTT
TRBJ1-6	TRBV6-5	TRBD1	once	CASSNRGRGSPLHF	TGTGCCAGCAGCAACAGGGGAAGAGGATCACCCCTCCACTTT
TRBJ2-5	TRBV4-1	NA	NA	CASSQDARATQYF	TGCGCCAGCAGCCAAGATGCGCGGGCGACCCAGTACTTC
TRBJ2-2	TRBV4-3	NA	NA	CASSRHSGTNTGELFF	TGCGCCAGCAGCCGCCATAGCGGAACGAACACCGGGGAGCTGTTTTTT
TRBJ2-3	TRBV15	NA	NA	CATSANARGTDTQYF	TGTGCCACCAGCGCCAACGCGAGGGGCACAGATACGCAGTATTTT
TRBJ2-5	TRBV2	TRBD1	few	CASSEDRDGETQYF	TGTGCCAGCAGTGAGGACAGGGACGGAGAGACCCAGTACTTC
TRBJ1-2	TRBV6-5	NA	NA	CASSYSSARGGGYTF	TGTGCCAGCAGTTACTCTTCGGCACGGGGGGGCGGCTACACCTTC
TRBJ2-1	TRBV2	TRBD2	few	CASSEGTSPQFF	TGTGCCAGCAGTGAGGGGACTAGCCCTCAGTTCTTC
TRBJ2-5	TRBV10-3	TRBD1	few	CASTGDEETQYF	TGTGCCAGCACAGGGGACGAAGAGACCCAGTACTTC
TRBJ2-7	TRBV4-1	NA	NA	CASSPGQGSLAHEQYF	TGCGCCAGCAGCCCGGGTCAGGGGAGCCTGGCCCACGAGCAGTACTTC
TRBJ2-2	TRBV9	NA	few	CASSETQGTGELFF	TGTGCCAGCAGCGAAACCCAGGGCACCGGGGAGCTGTTTTTT
TRBJ2-7	TRBV9	NA	NA	CASSVGLTETDEQYF	TGTGCCAGCAGCGTAGGTCTGACGGAGACGGACGAGCAGTACTTC
TRBJ1-2	TRBV5-6	TRBD1	few	CASSTSGTVYDYTF	TGTGCCAGCAGCACCTCCGGGACAGTCTATGACTACACCTTC
TRBJ2-5	TRBV6-5	NA	NA	CASRRTGLVGETQYF	TGTGCCAGCAGACGTACAGGGCTGGTTGGGGAGACCCAGTACTTC
TRBJ2-7	TRBV29-1	NA	few	CSVGEGYYEQYF	TGCAGCGTTGGAGAGGGCTACTACGAGCAGTACTTC
TRBJ1-1	TRBV9	NA	NA	CASSVAIGGVNTEAFF	TGTGCCAGCAGCGTAGCGATCGGGGGGGTGAACACTGAAGCTTTCTTT